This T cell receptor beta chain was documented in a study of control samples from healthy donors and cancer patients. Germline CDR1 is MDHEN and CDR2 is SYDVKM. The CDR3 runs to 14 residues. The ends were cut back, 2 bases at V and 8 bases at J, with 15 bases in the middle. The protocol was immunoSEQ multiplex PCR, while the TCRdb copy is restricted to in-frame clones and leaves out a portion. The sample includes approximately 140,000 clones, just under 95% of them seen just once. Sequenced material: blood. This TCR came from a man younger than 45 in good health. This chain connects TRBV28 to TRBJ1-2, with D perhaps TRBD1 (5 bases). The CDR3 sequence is CASSLRDLTGGYTF. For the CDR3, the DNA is TGTGCCAGCAGTTTACGGGACCTAACGGGAGGCTACACCTTC.